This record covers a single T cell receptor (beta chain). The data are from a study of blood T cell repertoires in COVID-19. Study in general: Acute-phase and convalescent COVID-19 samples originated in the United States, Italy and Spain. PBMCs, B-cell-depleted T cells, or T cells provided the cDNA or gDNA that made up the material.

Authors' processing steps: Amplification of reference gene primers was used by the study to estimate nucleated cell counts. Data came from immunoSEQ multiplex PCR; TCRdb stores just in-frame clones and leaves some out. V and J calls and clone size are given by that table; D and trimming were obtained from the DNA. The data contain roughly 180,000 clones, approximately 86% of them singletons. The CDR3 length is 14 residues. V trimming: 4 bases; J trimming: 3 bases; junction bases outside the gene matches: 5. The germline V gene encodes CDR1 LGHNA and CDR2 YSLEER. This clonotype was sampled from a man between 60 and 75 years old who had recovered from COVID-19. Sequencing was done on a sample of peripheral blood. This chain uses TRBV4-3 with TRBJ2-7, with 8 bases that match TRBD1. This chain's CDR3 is CASSRGTGVYEQYF. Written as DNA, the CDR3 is TGCGCCAGCAGCCGCGGGACAGGAGTCTACGAGCAGTACTTC.